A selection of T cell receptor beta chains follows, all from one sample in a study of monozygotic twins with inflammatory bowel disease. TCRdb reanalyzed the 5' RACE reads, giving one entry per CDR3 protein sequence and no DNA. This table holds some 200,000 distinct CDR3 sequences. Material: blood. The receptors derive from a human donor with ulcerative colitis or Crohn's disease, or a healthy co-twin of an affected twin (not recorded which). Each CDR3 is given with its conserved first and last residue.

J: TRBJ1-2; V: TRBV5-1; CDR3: CASSPMDSALGGYTF
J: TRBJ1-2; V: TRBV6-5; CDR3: CASSYFGTGGYTF
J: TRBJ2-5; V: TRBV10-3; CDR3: CAISESEGGEETQYF
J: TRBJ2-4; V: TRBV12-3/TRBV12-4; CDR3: CASSLGLSGVQYF
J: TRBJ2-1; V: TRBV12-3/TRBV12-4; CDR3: CASSWGFRDNEQFF
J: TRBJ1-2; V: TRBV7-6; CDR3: CASSFNGPVYGYTF
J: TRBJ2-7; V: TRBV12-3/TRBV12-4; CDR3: CASSKHYEQYF
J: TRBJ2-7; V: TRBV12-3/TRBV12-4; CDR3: CASRLGQAHSEQYF
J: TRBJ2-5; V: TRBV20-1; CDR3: CSARDAGADQETQYF
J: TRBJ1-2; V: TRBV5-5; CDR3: CASSLDTGSHYGYTF
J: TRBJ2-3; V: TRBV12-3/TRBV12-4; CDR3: CASSLAPGGGTDTQYF
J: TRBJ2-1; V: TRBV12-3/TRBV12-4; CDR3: CASRGTGGNEQFF
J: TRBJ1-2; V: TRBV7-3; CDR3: CASSPDGVGYTF
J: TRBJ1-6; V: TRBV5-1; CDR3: CASSWTGDRGSPLHF
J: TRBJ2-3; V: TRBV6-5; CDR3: CASSYSIRGPVYF
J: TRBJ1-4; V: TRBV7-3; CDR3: CASSKGPRGADEKLFF
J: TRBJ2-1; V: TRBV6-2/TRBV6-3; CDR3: CASTGRRTGGNEQFF
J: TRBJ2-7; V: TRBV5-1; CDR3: CASSPNDPYEQYF
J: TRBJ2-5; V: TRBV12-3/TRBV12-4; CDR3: CASSPNRGQRETQYF
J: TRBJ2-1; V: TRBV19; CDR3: CASRPDPGTFINNEQFF
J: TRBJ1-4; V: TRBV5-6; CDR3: CASSLVLGDRTNEKLFF
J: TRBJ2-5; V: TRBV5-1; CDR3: CASSFSGETQYF
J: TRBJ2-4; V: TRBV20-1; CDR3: CSASEGYGKNIQYF
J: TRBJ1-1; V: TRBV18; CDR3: CASSPRMSAGLENTEAFF
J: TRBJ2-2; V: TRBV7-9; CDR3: CASIPGLALDTGELFF
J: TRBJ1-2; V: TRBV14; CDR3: CASSQRLDQGDGYTF
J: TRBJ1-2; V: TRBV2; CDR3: CASIGSNYGYTF
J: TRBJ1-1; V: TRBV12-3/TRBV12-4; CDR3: CASSLTPSAEAFF
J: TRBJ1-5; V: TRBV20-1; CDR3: CSARASGAQPQHF
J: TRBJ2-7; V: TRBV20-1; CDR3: CSASDRYEQYF
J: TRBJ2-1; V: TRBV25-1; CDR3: CASTPFGRTEQFF
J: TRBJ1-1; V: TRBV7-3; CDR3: CASSLQVNTEAFF
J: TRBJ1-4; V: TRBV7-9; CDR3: CASSSQGWGTNEKLFF
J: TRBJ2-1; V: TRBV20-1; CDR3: CSASQGTTGYNEQFF
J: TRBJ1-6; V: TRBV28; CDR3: CASSYPTVKNSPLHF
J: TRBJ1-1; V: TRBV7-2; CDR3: CASSSRQGVSEAFF
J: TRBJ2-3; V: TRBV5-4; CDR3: CASSSGQGPTDTQYF
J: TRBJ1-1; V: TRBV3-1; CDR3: CASSLNRGQSEAFF
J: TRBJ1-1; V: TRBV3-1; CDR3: CASSRRGAGTEAFF
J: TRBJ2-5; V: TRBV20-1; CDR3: CSALTSGGAKETQYF